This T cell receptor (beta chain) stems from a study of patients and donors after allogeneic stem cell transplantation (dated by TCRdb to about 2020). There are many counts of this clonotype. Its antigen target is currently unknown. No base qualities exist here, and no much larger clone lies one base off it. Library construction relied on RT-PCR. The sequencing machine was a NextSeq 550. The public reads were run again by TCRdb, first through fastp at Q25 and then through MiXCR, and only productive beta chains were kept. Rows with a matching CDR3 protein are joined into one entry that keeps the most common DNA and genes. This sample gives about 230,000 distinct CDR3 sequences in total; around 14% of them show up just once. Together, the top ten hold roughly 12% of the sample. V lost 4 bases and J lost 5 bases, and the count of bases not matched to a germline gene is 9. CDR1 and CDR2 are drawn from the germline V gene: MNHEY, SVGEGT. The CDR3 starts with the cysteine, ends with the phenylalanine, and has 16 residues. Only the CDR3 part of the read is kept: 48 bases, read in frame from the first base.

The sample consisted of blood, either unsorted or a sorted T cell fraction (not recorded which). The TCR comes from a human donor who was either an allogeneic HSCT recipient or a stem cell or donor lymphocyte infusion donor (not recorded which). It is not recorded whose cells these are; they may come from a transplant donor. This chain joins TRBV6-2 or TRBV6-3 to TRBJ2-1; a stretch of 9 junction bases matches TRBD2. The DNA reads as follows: TGTGCCAGCAGTTTAATAGCGGGAGTGTACGACAATGAGCAGTTCTTC. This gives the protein CASSLIAGVYDNEQFF.